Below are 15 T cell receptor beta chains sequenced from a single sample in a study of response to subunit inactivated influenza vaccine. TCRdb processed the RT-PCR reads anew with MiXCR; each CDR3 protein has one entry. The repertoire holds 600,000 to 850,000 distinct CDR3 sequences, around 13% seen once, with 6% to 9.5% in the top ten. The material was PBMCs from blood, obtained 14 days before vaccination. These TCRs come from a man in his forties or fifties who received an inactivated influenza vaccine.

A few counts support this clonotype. The CDR3 protein is CASSFRGAVGTDTQYF. The CDR3 bases are TGTGCCAGCAGTTTCCGGGGGGCGGTTGGCACAGATACGCAGTATTTT. V gene TRBV27 combines with J gene TRBJ2-3, with a possible D match to TRBD2 (7 bases). Trimming pared 3 bases from V and 1 base from J, leaving 14 bases between. This CDR3 spans 16 amino acids. The germline CDR1 and CDR2 sequences are MNHEY and SMNVEV (reference sequence).

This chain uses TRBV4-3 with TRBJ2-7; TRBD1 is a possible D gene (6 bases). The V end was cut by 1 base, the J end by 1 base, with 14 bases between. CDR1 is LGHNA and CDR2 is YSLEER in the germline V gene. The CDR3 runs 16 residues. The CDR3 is CASSQGQVGQSYEQYF. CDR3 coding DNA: TGCGCCAGCAGCCAAGGTCAGGTCGGACAGTCCTACGAGCAGTACTTC.

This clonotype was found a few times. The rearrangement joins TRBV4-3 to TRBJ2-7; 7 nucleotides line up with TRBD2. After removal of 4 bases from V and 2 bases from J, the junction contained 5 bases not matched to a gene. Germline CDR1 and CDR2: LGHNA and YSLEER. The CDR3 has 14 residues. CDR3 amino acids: CASSLKLATYEQYF. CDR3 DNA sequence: TGCGCCAGCAGCCTCAAACTAGCGACCTACGAGCAGTACTTC.

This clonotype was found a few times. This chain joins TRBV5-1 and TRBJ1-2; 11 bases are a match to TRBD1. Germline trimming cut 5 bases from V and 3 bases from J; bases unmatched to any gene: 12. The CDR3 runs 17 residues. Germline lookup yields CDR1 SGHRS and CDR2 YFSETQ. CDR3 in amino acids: CASSRSGTGGHDYGYTF. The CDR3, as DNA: TGCGCCAGCAGTCGGTCCGGGACAGGGGGTCACGACTATGGCTACACCTTC. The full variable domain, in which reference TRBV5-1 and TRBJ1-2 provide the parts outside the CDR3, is KAGVTQTPRYLIKTRGQQVTLSCSPISGHRSVSWYQQTPGQGLQFLFEYFSETQRNKGNFPGRFSGRQFSNSRSEMNVSTLELGDSALYLCASSRSGTGGHDYGYTFGSGTRLTVV.

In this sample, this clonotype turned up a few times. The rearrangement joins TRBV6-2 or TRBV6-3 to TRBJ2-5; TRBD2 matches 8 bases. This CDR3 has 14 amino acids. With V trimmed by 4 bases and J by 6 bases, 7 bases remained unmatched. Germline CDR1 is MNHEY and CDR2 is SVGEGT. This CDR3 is CASSSTGGQKTQYF. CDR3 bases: TGTGCCAGCAGTTCAACGGGGGGGCAGAAGACCCAGTACTTC.

This CDR3 reads CASSFSGQGNSPLHF. The CDR3 region has the DNA TGTGCCAGCAGTTTTTCGGGACAGGGTAATTCACCCCTCCACTTT. V is TRBV27 and J is TRBJ1-6; 9 bases are a match to TRBD1. This CDR3 contains 15 residues. Germline CDR1 is MNHEY and CDR2 is SMNVEV (reference sequence). V lost 3 bases, J lost 6 bases, and 3 bases stayed unmatched.

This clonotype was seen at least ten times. The CDR3 sequence is CASTLGEGMRASGNTIYF. For the CDR3, the DNA is TGTGCCAGCACCCTTGGGGAGGGGATGAGGGCCTCTGGAAACACCATATATTTT. The V call is TRBV12-3 or TRBV12-4, the J call TRBJ1-3, with a tentative D call TRBD1 (5 bases). This CDR3 is built from 18 residues. V was shortened by 7 bases and J by 0 bases, with 22 bases between the two germline ends.

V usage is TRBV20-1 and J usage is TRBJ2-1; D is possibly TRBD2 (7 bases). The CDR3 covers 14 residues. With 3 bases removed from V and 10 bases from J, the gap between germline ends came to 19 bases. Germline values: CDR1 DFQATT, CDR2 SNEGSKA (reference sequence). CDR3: CSASSGGRVGEQFF. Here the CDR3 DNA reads TGCAGTGCTAGTTCCGGGGGGCGGGTTGGGGAGCAGTTCTTC.

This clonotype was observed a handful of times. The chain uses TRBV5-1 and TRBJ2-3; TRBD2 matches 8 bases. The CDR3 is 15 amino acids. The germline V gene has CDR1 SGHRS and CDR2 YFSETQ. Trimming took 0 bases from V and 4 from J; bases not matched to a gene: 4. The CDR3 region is CASSLDGRAADTQYF. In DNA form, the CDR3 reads TGCGCCAGCAGCTTGGACGGGAGGGCCGCAGATACGCAGTATTTT.

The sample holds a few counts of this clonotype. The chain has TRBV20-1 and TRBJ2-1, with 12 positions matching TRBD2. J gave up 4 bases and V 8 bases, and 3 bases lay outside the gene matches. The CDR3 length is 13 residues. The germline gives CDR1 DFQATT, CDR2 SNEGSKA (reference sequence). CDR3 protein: CSFLAGGYNEQFF. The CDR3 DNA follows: TGCAGTTTTCTAGCGGGAGGGTACAATGAGCAGTTCTTC.

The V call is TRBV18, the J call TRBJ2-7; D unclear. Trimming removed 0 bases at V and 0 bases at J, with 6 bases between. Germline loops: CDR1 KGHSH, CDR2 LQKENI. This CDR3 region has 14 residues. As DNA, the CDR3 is TGTGCCAGCTCACCACCTGCGGCCTCCTACGAGCAGTACTTC. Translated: CASSPPAASYEQYF.

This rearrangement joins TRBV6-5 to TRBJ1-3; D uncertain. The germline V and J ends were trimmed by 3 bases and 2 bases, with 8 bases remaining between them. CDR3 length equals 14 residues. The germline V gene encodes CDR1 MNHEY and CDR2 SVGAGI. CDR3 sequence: CASSYLATGNTIYF. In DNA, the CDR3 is TGTGCCAGCAGTTATCTAGCGACTGGAAACACCATATATTTT.

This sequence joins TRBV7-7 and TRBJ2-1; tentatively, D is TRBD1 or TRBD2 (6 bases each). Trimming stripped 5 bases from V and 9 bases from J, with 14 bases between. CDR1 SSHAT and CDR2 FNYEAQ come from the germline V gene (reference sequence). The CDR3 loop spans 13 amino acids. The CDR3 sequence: CASSPTGAGEQFF. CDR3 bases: TGTGCCAGCAGCCCGACAGGAGCGGGTGAGCAGTTCTTC.

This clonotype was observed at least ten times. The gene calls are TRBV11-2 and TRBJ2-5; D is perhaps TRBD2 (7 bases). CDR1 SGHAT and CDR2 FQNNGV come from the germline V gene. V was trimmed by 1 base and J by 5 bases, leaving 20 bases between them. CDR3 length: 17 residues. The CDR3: CASSLGGGHRLVETQYF. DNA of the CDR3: TGTGCCAGCAGCTTAGGGGGGGGGCACCGACTGGTTGAGACCCAGTACTTC.

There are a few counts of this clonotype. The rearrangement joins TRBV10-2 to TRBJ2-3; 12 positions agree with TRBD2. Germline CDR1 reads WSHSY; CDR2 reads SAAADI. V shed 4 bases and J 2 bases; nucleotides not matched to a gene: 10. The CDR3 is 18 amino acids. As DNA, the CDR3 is TGCGCCAGCAGTGGACTAGCGGGAGACGATGTTAACACAGATACGCAGTATTTT. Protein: CASSGLAGDDVNTDTQYF.